Presented here are 11 T cell receptor beta chains from one specimen sequenced in a study of siplizumab effects on memory and regulatory T cells. Their target antigens are unknown. Coculture of the mixed lymphocyte reaction cells took place at 37 degrees C and lasted 6 days. Assay used: immunoSEQ multiplex PCR; TCRdb lists only in-frame clones, some missing. The table shows approximately 10,000 clones, with approximately 45% occurring only once. What was sequenced was CFSE-low (dividing) CD8+ T cells sorted from an allogeneic mixed lymphocyte reaction. The origin of the receptors is a human donor in good health; the cells came from an allogeneic mixed lymphocyte reaction. Some clones in this sample may be carry-over from other donors' samples.

Only a few counts were recorded for this clone. This sequence joins TRBV19 and TRBJ1-5, with TRBD1 matching over 7 bases. The CDR3 contains 17 residues. The V segment lost 4 bases and the J segment 1 base; nucleotides outside the gene matches: 10. Germline V CDR1 and CDR2: LNHDA, SQIVND (reference sequence). Here the CDR3 reads CASSTYWTGTSNQPQHF. The DNA for the CDR3 is TGTGCCAGTAGTACCTATTGGACAGGAACAAGCAATCAGCCCCAGCATTTT. Looking up the rest from reference TRBV19 and TRBJ1-5 gives the full variable domain: DGGITQSPKYLFRKEGQNVTLSCEQNLNHDAMYWYRQDPGQGLRLIYYSQIVNDFQKGDIAEGYSVSREKKESFPLTVTSAQKNPTAFYLCASSTYWTGTSNQPQHFGDGTRLSIL.

This clone has only a few counts. The V gene is TRBV27, the J gene TRBJ2-5; 8 bases are shared with TRBD2. This CDR3 has 14 residues. Trimming at V came to 8 bases and at J to 3 bases, leaving 8 bases not matched to a gene. Germline V gives CDR1 MNHEY, CDR2 SMNVEV (reference sequence). The DNA of the CDR3 is TGTGCCAGCGGGGCAACTAGCGGAAAAGAGACCCAGTACTTC. Amino acid sequence: CASGATSGKETQYF.

The chain uses TRBV14 and TRBJ2-5; D unresolved. Near its end, the DNA agrees better with TRBJ2-7, so the J call may be wrong. The germline CDR1 and CDR2 sequences are SGHDN and FVKESK. The CDR3 sequence is 12 residues long. CDR3 nucleotides: TGTGCCAGCAGCCCGTCATTTTACGAGCAGTACTTC. Protein: CASSPSFYEQYF.

The J gene is TRBJ1-1, the V gene TRBV11-2; D is unclear. The CDR3 has 12 amino acids. Trimming removed 3 bases at V and 6 bases at J, with 8 bases between. Germline values: CDR1 SGHAT, CDR2 FQNNGV. For the CDR3, the DNA is TGTGCCAGCAGCTTTATGGGAGCTGAAGCTTTCTTT. As protein: CASSFMGAEAFF. The whole variable domain, remainder taken from reference TRBV11-2 and TRBJ1-1, is EAGVAQSPRYKIIEKRQSVAFWCNPISGHATLYWYQQILGQGPKLLIQFQNNGVVDDSQLPKDRFSAERLKGVDSTLKIQPAKLEDSAVYLCASSFMGAEAFFGQGTRLTVV.

The V call is TRBV5-4, the J call TRBJ2-3, with D uncertain. CDR3 size: 15 residues. Germline lookup yields CDR1 SGHNT and CDR2 YYREEE (reference sequence). V lost 4 bases to trimming and J lost 2 bases, with 14 bases between them. The CDR3 here is CASSLGMGITDTQYF. CDR3 in DNA: TGTGCCAGCAGCCTGGGGATGGGGATCACAGATACGCAGTATTTT.

The V gene is TRBV5-1, the J gene TRBJ2-7; possible D gene TRBD2, 5 bases. The CDR3 is 16 residues long. Trimming shortened V by 0 bases and J by 3 bases, and 16 bases separated the two germline ends. In germline, CDR1 is SGHRS, CDR2 YFSETQ. The CDR3 protein is CASSLAFGESRYEQYF. In DNA form, the CDR3 reads TGCGCCAGCAGCTTGGCCTTCGGGGAGAGTCGCTACGAGCAGTACTTC. Looking up the rest from reference TRBV5-1 and TRBJ2-7 gives the full variable domain: KAGVTQTPRYLIKTRGQQVTLSCSPISGHRSVSWYQQTPGQGLQFLFEYFSETQRNKGNFPGRFSGRQFSNSRSEMNVSTLELGDSALYLCASSLAFGESRYEQYFGPGTRLTVT.

Notes on this clone: This may stem from a read error, because a much larger clone lies one nucleotide away. The rearrangement joins TRBV7-9 to TRBJ1-3; D gene uncertain. V dropped 5 bases and J dropped 0 bases, with 8 bases sitting between them. Germline CDR1 reads SEHNR; CDR2 reads FQNEAQ (reference sequence). The CDR3 length is 14 residues. CDR3 sequence: CASSLEGSGNTIYF. CDR3 in DNA: TGTGCCAGCAGCCTCGAGGGCTCTGGAAACACCATATATTTT. Together with reference TRBV7-9 and TRBJ1-3, the CDR3 gives the full variable domain: DTGVSQNPRHKITKRGQNVTFRCDPISEHNRLYWYRQTLGQGPEFLTYFQNEAQLEKSRLLSDRFSAERPKGSFSTLEIQRTEQGDSAMYLCASSLEGSGNTIYFGEGSWLTVV.

This clone was counted between two and nine times. The genes are TRBV19 and TRBJ1-1; no reliable D call. The ends were cut back, 5 bases at V and 4 bases at J, with 14 bases in the middle. The CDR3 runs to 14 residues. Germline CDR1 LNHDA, CDR2 SQIVND (reference sequence). The CDR3 region has the DNA TGTGCCAGTAGTCCGACGGGAGCCTTCACTGAAGCTTTCTTT. Translation gives CASSPTGAFTEAFF.

Note on this clone: The CDR3 does not close with the conserved phenylalanine or tryptophan, likely indicating a read error. No DNA is shown, since the ends of the CDR3 on it are uncertain; the CDR3 is the one TCRdb lists. V and J are TRBV5-6 and TRBJ2-7; TRBD2 is taken as the D call from the table, unchecked against the DNA. Inclusive of both ends, the CDR3 amounts to 16 amino acids. Germline CDR1 reads SGHDT; CDR2 reads YYEEEE. This CDR3 reads CASSLWGSLALGGYLL.

This clone was picked up one time. The V gene is TRBV7-6, the J gene TRBJ2-7; TRBD1 is a possible D gene (5 bases). CDR1 and CDR2 from the germline V gene are SGHVS and FNYEAQ. Trimming took off 5 bases at V and 7 bases at J, with 15 bases between the two ends. The CDR3 spans 13 residues. CDR3 in DNA: TGTGCCAGCAGCCCCCTCAGGGTAGGTGAGCAGTACTTC. Protein product: CASSPLRVGEQYF.

This clone was picked up a small number of times. The V and J genes are TRBV4-1 and TRBJ2-1; the D gene is possibly TRBD2 (6 bases). Germline values: CDR1 MGHRA, CDR2 YSYEKL. The CDR3 is 14 amino acids. V was clipped by 4 bases and J by 10 bases, with 17 bases between them. In nucleotides, the CDR3 is TGCGCCAGCAGCCCCCCGGGACTCCGTTGGGAGCAGTTCTTC. This codes for CASSPPGLRWEQFF.